Described below is a single T cell receptor beta chain sequence and its context. Antigen: not known. The primer mix had 60 Vbeta and 13 Jbeta primers. Data came from immunoSEQ multiplex PCR; TCRdb stores just in-frame clones and leaves some out. This table holds under 200,000 clones, just under 80% found once. This specimen comes from a study of cytomegalovirus exposure and HLA in healthy donors. Study-level points and caveats: Association of a missense DCLRE1C variant with TCR beta V- and J-gene trimming was reported in a later analysis.

Sample: PBMCs. The receptor's source is a man under 40 in good health and CMV-seronegative.

CDR3 sequence reads: CASSRLAGYEQYF. As DNA, the CDR3 is TGTGCCAGTAGCCGACTAGCGGGATACGAGCAGTACTTC. The chain recombines TRBV19 with TRBJ2-7, with 11 bases fitting TRBD2. The CDR3 covers 13 residues. V shed 6 bases and J 4 bases; nucleotides not matched to a gene: 2. Germline V gene data show CDR1 as LNHDA and CDR2 as SQIVND (reference sequence).